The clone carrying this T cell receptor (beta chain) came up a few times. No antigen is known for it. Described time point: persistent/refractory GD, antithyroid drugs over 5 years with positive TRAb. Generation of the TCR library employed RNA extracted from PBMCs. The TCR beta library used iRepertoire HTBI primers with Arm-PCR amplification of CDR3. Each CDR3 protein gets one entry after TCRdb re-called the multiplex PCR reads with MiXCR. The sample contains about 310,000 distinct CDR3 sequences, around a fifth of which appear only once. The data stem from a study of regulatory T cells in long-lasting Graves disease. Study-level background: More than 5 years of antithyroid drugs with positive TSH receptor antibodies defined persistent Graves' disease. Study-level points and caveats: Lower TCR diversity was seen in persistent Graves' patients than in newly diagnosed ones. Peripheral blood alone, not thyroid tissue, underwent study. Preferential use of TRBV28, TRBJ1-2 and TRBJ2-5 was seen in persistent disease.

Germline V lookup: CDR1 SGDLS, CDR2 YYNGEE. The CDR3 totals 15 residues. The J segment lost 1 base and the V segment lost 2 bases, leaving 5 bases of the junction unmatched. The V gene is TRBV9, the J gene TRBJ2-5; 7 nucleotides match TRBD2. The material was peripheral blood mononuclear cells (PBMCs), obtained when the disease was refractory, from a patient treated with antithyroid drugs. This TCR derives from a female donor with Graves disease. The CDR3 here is CASSVSGRVQETQYF. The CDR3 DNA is TGTGCCAGCAGCGTTAGCGGGCGCGTCCAAGAGACCCAGTACTTC.